Presented here are 4 T cell receptor beta chains from one specimen sequenced in a study of blood T cell repertoires in COVID-19. Profiled with immunoSEQ multiplex PCR; TCRdb holds only in-frame clones, not every one. The sample carries some 150,000 clones, more than 85% recorded once. Sequencing used peripheral blood. Every receptor here comes from a human donor in a cohort sampled during active COVID-19.

In this sample, this clone turned up a few times. The chain couples TRBV19 to TRBJ2-6; tentatively, D is TRBD2 (5 bases). Per the germline V gene, CDR1 is LNHDA and CDR2 is SQIVND (reference sequence). The V end lost 8 bases, the J end lost 4 bases, and 12 bases lay between the germline ends. The CDR3 runs to 14 residues. CDR3 sequence reads: CASSGTGGANVLTF. For the CDR3, the DNA is TGTGCCAGTTCGGGAACGGGCGGGGCCAACGTCCTGACTTTC.

The rearrangement links TRBV6-1 to TRBJ1-2; D gene uncertain. The CDR3 has 12 amino acids. Trimming removed 1 base at V and 7 bases at J, with 7 bases between. From germline, CDR1 is MNHNS and CDR2 SASEGT. The CDR3 sequence is CASSEVPGGYTF. The CDR3 nucleotides read TGTGCCAGCAGTGAAGTACCAGGTGGCTACACCTTC.

CDR3 coding DNA: TGTGCCAGCAGCGATCTAGCGGGACGCACAGATACGCAGTATTTT. Amino acids: CASSDLAGRTDTQYF. This chain connects TRBV7-3 to TRBJ2-3, with 9 bases aligning to TRBD2. In germline, CDR1 is SGHTA, CDR2 FQGTGA. This CDR3 has 15 amino acids. J was trimmed by 1 base and V by 5 bases; bases with no gene match: 4.

The V gene is TRBV27, the J gene TRBJ2-1, with a possible D match to TRBD1 (5 bases). Trimming shortened V by 6 bases and J by 9 bases, and 15 bases separated the two germline ends. The CDR3 spans 13 residues. Germline lookup yields CDR1 MNHEY and CDR2 SMNVEV (reference sequence). The DNA of the CDR3 is TGTGCCAGCAGGTACGAGTCAGGGCTTGAGCAGTTCTTC. Residues: CASRYESGLEQFF.